A single sample is the source of the 18 T cell receptor beta chains below, sequenced in a study of identical twins. TCRdb reprocessed the 5' RACE reads with MiXCR, giving one entry per CDR3 protein. The table has about 1.7 million distinct CDR3 sequences, more than 30% seen once. The sample comprised cord blood. The source of these receptors is a newborn girl in good health.

The chain joins TRBV6-5 to TRBJ2-1; 12 bases line up with TRBD2. This CDR3 has 16 amino acids. Germline assignment: CDR1 MNHEY and CDR2 SVGAGI. V gave up 0 bases and J gave up 6 bases; unmatched junction bases: 3. In nucleotides, the CDR3 is TGTGCCAGCAGTTACTCTGCGACTAGCGGGAGCAATGAGCAGTTCTTC. It translates to CASSYSATSGSNEQFF.

The rearrangement uses TRBV20-1 and TRBJ2-7; D ambiguous. Germline CDR1 reads DFQATT; CDR2 reads SNEGSKA (reference sequence). V was clipped by 0 bases and J by 3 bases, with 12 bases between them. CDR3 length: 14 amino acids. CDR3 residues: CSARDHPAYYEQYF. The CDR3 DNA is TGCAGTGCTAGAGATCACCCAGCCTACTACGAGCAGTACTTC.

This clonotype turned up a few times. The rearrangement links TRBV3-1 to TRBJ1-6; D unclear. Deletions cut 1 base from V and 10 bases from J, with 14 bases between. CDR3 length: 15 residues. Per the germline V gene, CDR1 is LGHDT and CDR2 is YNNKEL (reference sequence). The CDR3 reads CASSQGLPVPSPLHF. The CDR3 DNA follows: TGTGCCAGCAGCCAAGGTTTACCGGTTCCGTCACCCCTCCACTTT.

The chain is built from TRBV2 and TRBJ2-7, with D possibly being TRBD1 (6 bases). CDR3 length equals 18 residues. With 7 bases removed from V and 2 bases from J, the gap between germline ends came to 27 bases. Germline V lookup: CDR1 SNHLY, CDR2 FYNNEI. The CDR3 DNA reads as TGTGCCAGCACCTGGGGGATTGAGACCGGGACACAGACCTACGAGCAGTACTTC. Translation gives CASTWGIETGTQTYEQYF. Filled out from reference TRBV2 and TRBJ2-7, the complete variable domain reads EPEVTQTPSHQVTQMGQEVILRCVPISNHLYFYWYRQILGQKVEFLVSFYNNEISEKSEIFDDQFSVERPDGSNFTLKIRSTKLEDSAMYFCASTWGIETGTQTYEQYFGPGTRLTVT.

This clonotype showed up just a few times. The chain is built from TRBV28 and TRBJ2-7; TRBD2 aligns across 10 bases. With V trimmed by 5 bases and J by 4 bases, 8 bases remained unmatched. The CDR3 has 15 amino acids. The germline gives CDR1 MDHEN, CDR2 SYDVKM. CDR3 DNA: TGTGCCAGCAGTCCACAGGGACTAGCGAGGTACGAGCAGTACTTC. Encoded protein: CASSPQGLARYEQYF.

This clonotype has more than one count but fewer than ten. The chain has TRBV6-6 and TRBJ2-1; 9 bases line up with TRBD2. With V trimmed by 2 bases and J by 6 bases, 8 bases remained unmatched. The CDR3 consists of 16 residues. Germline V gene sequence: CDR1 MNHNY, CDR2 SVGAGI (reference sequence). CDR3 coding DNA: TGTGCCAGCAGTTACCTTTGGGCGGGGGGGCCCAATGAGCAGTTCTTC. Translation gives CASSYLWAGGPNEQFF.

This clonotype was seen many times. V usage is TRBV3-1 and J usage is TRBJ1-2; perhaps TRBD1 as D (5 bases). The germline V and J ends were trimmed by 1 base and 5 bases, with 5 bases remaining between them. CDR1 and CDR2 from the germline V gene are LGHDT and YNNKEL (reference sequence). The CDR3 has 12 amino acids. The CDR3: CASSQGQYGYTF. The CDR3 DNA reads as TGTGCCAGCAGCCAAGGACAGTATGGCTACACCTTC.

This clonotype has just a few counts. J is TRBJ1-5 and V is TRBV29-1; 9 bases are shared with TRBD1. Losses at the gene ends were 5 bases for V and 5 bases for J; bases not matched to a gene: 7. Germline loops: CDR1 SQVTM, CDR2 ANQGSEA. The CDR3 spans 14 residues. The chain's CDR3 is CSVKAGQGYQPQHF. The CDR3 DNA sequence: TGCAGCGTTAAGGCGGGACAGGGATATCAGCCCCAGCATTTT.

This clonotype showed up many times. This chain connects TRBV12-3 or TRBV12-4 to TRBJ2-7, with 8 bases matching TRBD2. This CDR3 spans 17 amino acids. Trimming removed 5 bases from V and 3 bases from J; junction bases left unmatched: 15. The CDR3 DNA reads as TGTGCCAGCAGTCTACCTCCTGGACTAGCTGGCCACTACGAGCAGTACTTC. This sequence encodes CASSLPPGLAGHYEQYF.

The chain carries TRBV20-1 and TRBJ1-5; D gene uncertain. The CDR3 extends over 14 amino acids. Per the germline V gene, CDR1 is DFQATT and CDR2 is SNEGSKA (reference sequence). Trimming removed 1 base at V and 5 bases at J, with 12 bases between. The CDR3 DNA reads TGCAGTGCTAGAGGAACAGAGTACGATCAGCCCCAGCATTTT. It is translated as CSARGTEYDQPQHF.

The chain carries TRBV20-1 and TRBJ2-3, with TRBD2 identical over 9 bases. This CDR3 has 14 amino acids. The V and J ends lost 7 bases and 4 bases, in that order; junction bases with no gene match: 9. Germline assignment: CDR1 DFQATT and CDR2 SNEGSKA (reference sequence). The CDR3 loop reads CSGIGGGAPDTQYF. CDR3 sequence (DNA): TGCAGTGGAATTGGCGGGGGGGCCCCAGATACGCAGTATTTT.

This chain connects TRBV12-3 or TRBV12-4 to TRBJ2-5; possibly TRBD2 for D (6 bases). This CDR3 comprises 14 residues. The V and J ends lost 3 bases and 7 bases respectively, with 15 bases between them. CDR3 nucleotides: TGTGCCAGCAGTTTTCTTGGGCAGGGAGGGACCCAGTACTTC. It codes for CASSFLGQGGTQYF.

This clonotype was seen more than once but under ten times. In nucleotides, the CDR3 is TGTGCCAGCAGTGAAGCGTTGGGGGTCTATAGCAATCAGCCCCAGCATTTT. As protein: CASSEALGVYSNQPQHF. The rearrangement uses TRBV6-1 and TRBJ1-5, with D perhaps TRBD1 (5 bases). V lost 0 bases and J 0 bases, leaving 12 bases between the germline ends. This CDR3 is 17 amino acids long. Per germline, CDR1 MNHNS and CDR2 SASEGT.

The rearrangement links TRBV20-1 to TRBJ2-7, with TRBD1 matching over 10 bases. Germline CDR1 DFQATT, CDR2 SNEGSKA (reference sequence). Unmatched junction bases numbered 4, after V lost 3 bases and J lost 2 bases. CDR3 length equals 14 residues. The CDR3 DNA reads TGCAGTGCTAGTGGGGACAGGGGCCCCTACGAGCAGTACTTC. It specifies CSASGDRGPYEQYF.

The chain combines TRBV6-8 with TRBJ2-5, with unresolved D. Germline V gene sequence: CDR1 MNHGY, CDR2 SAAAGT. V was cut by 1 base and J by 2 bases, with 14 bases left in between. The CDR3 has 16 residues. The CDR3 loop reads CASSYWCFQLQETQYF. The CDR3 coding sequence is TGTGCCAGCAGTTACTGGTGTTTTCAGCTTCAAGAGACCCAGTACTTC.

The V gene is TRBV27, the J gene TRBJ1-5; D not certain. Germline V gives CDR1 MNHEY, CDR2 SMNVEV (reference sequence). V was trimmed by 1 base and J by 5 bases, leaving 9 bases between them. This CDR3 is 14 amino acids long. The CDR3 protein is CASSLFRGHQPQHF. As DNA, the CDR3 is TGTGCCAGCAGTTTATTCCGAGGGCATCAGCCCCAGCATTTT.

The chain recombines TRBV20-1 with TRBJ1-1; D ambiguous. V was shortened by 2 bases and J by 4 bases, with 11 bases between the two germline ends. Germline V CDR1 and CDR2: DFQATT, SNEGSKA (reference sequence). The CDR3 consists of 13 residues. In DNA, the CDR3 is TGCAGTGCTAGACGGATCGACCCCACTGAAGCTTTCTTT. Residues: CSARRIDPTEAFF.

The chain joins TRBV20-1 to TRBJ1-4; perhaps TRBD1 as D (6 bases). The germline CDR1 and CDR2 sequences are DFQATT and SNEGSKA (reference sequence). The germline V and J ends were trimmed by 6 bases and 5 bases, with 19 bases remaining between them. The CDR3 has 15 amino acids. The CDR3, as DNA: TGCAGTGCCCTTCCAGACAGGTCCCACAATGAAAAACTGTTTTTT. The encoded protein is CSALPDRSHNEKLFF.